This passage covers 21 T cell receptor beta chains from one sample sequenced in a study of cytomegalovirus exposure and HLA in healthy donors. PCR used 60 Vbeta primers and 13 Jbeta primers. This table comes from immunoSEQ multiplex PCR, and its TCRdb copy is limited to in-frame clones, with some not included. The sample yields approximately 150,000 clones, approximately 82% seen once. Sequenced: PBMCs. The receptors come from a woman aged 55-70 years in good health and CMV-seropositive.

This clone was counted only a few times. The chain is built from TRBV11-2 and TRBJ2-1, with 8 bases lining up with TRBD2. The CDR3 covers 17 residues. Germline lookup yields CDR1 SGHAT and CDR2 FQNNGV. With 0 bases clipped from V and 8 bases from J, the junction kept 12 bases outside the gene matches. CDR3 in amino acids: CASSLDRGGAGVYEQFF. In DNA, the CDR3 is TGTGCCAGCAGCTTAGATCGGGGGGGCGCCGGGGTGTATGAGCAGTTCTTC.

The CDR3: CASSLGSVNEQFF. For the CDR3, the DNA is TGTGCCAGCAGCTTAGGTAGCGTCAATGAGCAGTTCTTC. The chain couples TRBV11-1 to TRBJ2-1, with D perhaps matching TRBD2 (5 bases). CDR3 length equals 13 residues. The germline V gene encodes CDR1 SGHAT and CDR2 FQDESV (reference sequence). Trimming left V 1 base short and J 6 bases short, with 7 bases between.

This clone was seen ten or more times. This rearrangement joins TRBV6-1 to TRBJ2-3, with D possibly matching TRBD1 (6 bases). This CDR3 spans 15 amino acids. Between the trimmed V and J ends, which lost 6 bases and 2 bases, there was a span of 15 bases. CDR1 is MNHNS, CDR2 SASEGT, per germline. Written as DNA, the CDR3 is TGTGCCAGCAGCCTCGAGGACAGCCCCACAGATACGCAGTATTTT. It is translated as CASSLEDSPTDTQYF.

This clone occurred a few times. The chain has TRBV27 and TRBJ2-6, with D hard to call. The ends were cut back, 0 bases at V and 3 bases at J, with 3 bases in the middle. This CDR3 region has 14 residues. Germline assignment: CDR1 MNHEY and CDR2 SMNVEV (reference sequence). The CDR3 DNA reads TGTGCCAGCAGTTTATCTTATGGGGCCAACGTCCTGACTTTC. Its translation: CASSLSYGANVLTF.

A single count supports this clone. The chain carries TRBV29-1 and TRBJ2-5, with 7 bases identical to TRBD1. The CDR3 is 18 amino acids. Germline V CDR1 and CDR2: SQVTM, ANQGSEA. With 0 bases clipped from V and 1 base from J, the junction kept 14 bases outside the gene matches. DNA of the CDR3: TGCAGCGTTGAAGAGGGGGATTGGGACAGCTACTTCCAAGAGACCCAGTACTTC. This sequence encodes CSVEEGDWDSYFQETQYF.

The rearrangement joins TRBV5-4 to TRBJ1-3; 9 bases fit TRBD1. The J segment lost 2 bases and the V segment lost 3 bases, leaving 3 bases of the junction unmatched. Germline V lookup: CDR1 SGHNT, CDR2 YYREEE (reference sequence). This CDR3 is built from 15 residues. The CDR3 bases are TGTGCCAGCAGCTCGCGACAGGGGGCTGGAAACACCATATATTTT. This gives the protein CASSSRQGAGNTIYF.

As for this clone: This CDR3 is also generated by other DNA sequences in the sample. The rearrangement uses TRBV6-5 and TRBJ1-2; possibly TRBD1 for D (5 bases). Trimming pared 4 bases from V and 7 bases from J, leaving 16 bases between. This CDR3 comprises 14 residues. CDR1 and CDR2 from the germline V gene are MNHEY and SVGAGI. This CDR3 reads CASSSFRQGGGYTF. The CDR3 region has the DNA TGTGCCAGCAGTTCCTTTCGGCAGGGAGGTGGCTACACCTTC.

The chain uses TRBV7-9 and TRBJ2-5, with 11 bases lining up with TRBD2. After removal of 0 bases from V and 3 bases from J, the junction contained 3 bases not matched to a gene. Looked up from germline, CDR1 is SEHNR and CDR2 is FQNEAQ (reference sequence). This CDR3 region has 16 residues. The CDR3 nucleotides are TGTGCCAGCAGCTTAGCCTTACTAGCGGGGGAAGAGACCCAGTACTTC. Translating it yields CASSLALLAGEETQYF.

The rearrangement links TRBV4-1 to TRBJ2-2; TRBD2 matches 9 bases. Germline CDR1 reads MGHRA; CDR2 reads YSYEKL. CDR3 size: 17 residues. The V segment lost 0 bases and the J segment 5 bases; nucleotides outside the gene matches: 7. CDR3 protein: CASSQDPLAGWTGELFF. CDR3 in DNA: TGCGCCAGCAGCCAAGATCCGCTAGCGGGATGGACCGGGGAGCTGTTTTTT.

The sample holds a few counts of this clone. The V call is TRBV14, the J call TRBJ1-1; TRBD1 matches at 7 bases. Germline loops: CDR1 SGHDN, CDR2 FVKESK. The CDR3 runs 15 residues. After removal of 3 bases from V and 1 base from J, the junction contained 5 bases not matched to a gene. CDR3 sequence (DNA): TGTGCCAGCAGCCAGAACAGGGGACCGAACACTGAAGCTTTCTTT. It specifies CASSQNRGPNTEAFF.

This clone was seen more than once but under ten times. This chain uses TRBV7-9 with TRBJ1-2; no clear D. V lost 3 bases and J 5 bases, leaving 10 bases between the germline ends. The CDR3 loop spans 13 amino acids. Germline CDR1 SEHNR, CDR2 FQNEAQ (reference sequence). DNA for the CDR3: TGTGCCAGCAGCTTCCAGGCCCATTATGGCTACACCTTC. This codes for CASSFQAHYGYTF. Filled out from reference TRBV7-9 and TRBJ1-2, the complete variable domain reads DTGVSQNPRHKITKRGQNVTFRCDPISEHNRLYWYRQTLGQGPEFLTYFQNEAQLEKSRLLSDRFSAERPKGSFSTLEIQRTEQGDSAMYLCASSFQAHYGYTFGSGTRLTVV.

This sequence joins TRBV6-5 and TRBJ2-1; 13 bases map to TRBD2. In germline, CDR1 is MNHEY, CDR2 SVGAGI. The CDR3 runs 16 residues. Unmatched junction bases numbered 6, after V lost 2 bases and J lost 8 bases. CDR3 sequence: CASSYLGLAGSDEQFF. CDR3 DNA: TGTGCCAGCAGTTACCTGGGACTAGCGGGATCTGATGAGCAGTTCTTC.

This clone has just a few counts. V and J are TRBV5-1 and TRBJ2-7, with unresolved D. The V gene's germline CDR1 is SGHRS and CDR2 YFSETQ. V lost 4 bases and J lost 1, with 9 bases in between. The CDR3 is 13 residues long. The CDR3 region has the DNA TGCGCCAGCAGCGGCATAACATCCTACGAGCAGTACTTC. Translated: CASSGITSYEQYF.

This clone has only one observation. V and J are TRBV5-1 and TRBJ2-3; 8 bases map to TRBD1. V gave up 2 bases and J gave up 0 bases; unmatched junction bases: 5. Germline V gene lookup returns CDR1 SGHRS and CDR2 YFSETQ. The CDR3 sequence is 16 residues long. This chain's CDR3 is CASSLGDRSSTDTQYF. The CDR3 coding sequence is TGCGCCAGCAGCTTAGGGGACAGGTCTAGCACAGATACGCAGTATTTT.

V usage is TRBV7-9 and J usage is TRBJ1-3; no definite D call. Germline loops: CDR1 SEHNR, CDR2 FQNEAQ (reference sequence). The CDR3 runs 15 residues. Trimming shortened V by 5 bases and J by 0 bases, and 11 bases separated the two germline ends. Here the CDR3 reads CASSITETSGNTIYF. DNA of the CDR3: TGTGCCAGCAGCATCACAGAAACCTCTGGAAACACCATATATTTT.

This chain joins TRBV28 and TRBJ2-7; D is ambiguous. Germline V gene lookup returns CDR1 MDHEN and CDR2 SYDVKM. This CDR3 spans 12 amino acids. Trimming left V 5 bases short and J 6 bases short, with 11 bases between. The CDR3: CASSSRYGEQYF. CDR3 coding DNA: TGTGCCAGCAGTAGCAGGTACGGCGAGCAGTACTTC.

This clone occurred a few times. The chain combines TRBV19 with TRBJ2-1, with 10 bases identical to TRBD2. The CDR3 runs to 16 residues. With 6 bases clipped from V and 4 bases from J, the junction kept 9 bases outside the gene matches. The germline CDR1 and CDR2 sequences are LNHDA and SQIVND (reference sequence). The CDR3 loop reads CASSNLAGARYNEQFF. In nucleotides, the CDR3 is TGTGCCAGTAGCAACCTAGCGGGAGCACGGTACAATGAGCAGTTCTTC.

This clone occurred once. The chain joins TRBV18 to TRBJ1-2, with D perhaps TRBD1 (6 bases). Germline V gives CDR1 KGHSH, CDR2 LQKENI. Trimming pared 1 base from V and 8 bases from J, leaving 20 bases between. The CDR3 totals 16 residues. The CDR3, as DNA: TGTGCCAGCTCACCACTAGAAGACAGGTCGTTGGGAGGCTACACCTTC. Translated, it gives CASSPLEDRSLGGYTF.

The chain employs TRBV5-6 and TRBJ2-3; possible D gene TRBD2, 6 bases. CDR1 and CDR2 (germline): SGHDT, YYEEEE. The CDR3 spans 17 residues. V was clipped by 2 bases and J by 2 bases, with 18 bases between them. CDR3 bases: TGTGCCAGCAGCTTTGCGCGGGGCGTGGCATTCACAGATACGCAGTATTTT. Protein product: CASSFARGVAFTDTQYF. Using reference TRBV5-6 and TRBJ2-3 for the parts outside the CDR3, the full variable domain is DAGVTQSPTHLIKTRGQQVTLRCSPKSGHDTVSWYQQALGQGPQFIFQYYEEEERQRGNFPDRFSGHQFPNYSSELNVNALLLGDSALYLCASSFARGVAFTDTQYFGPGTRLTVL.

The chain carries TRBV19 and TRBJ2-1; 11 bases are a match to TRBD2. Germline V gives CDR1 LNHDA, CDR2 SQIVND (reference sequence). This CDR3 has 15 amino acids. The V gene end was trimmed by 6 bases and the J gene end by 2 bases; junction bases not matched to a gene: 3. CDR3 sequence: CASSMTSGTYNEQFF. The CDR3 bases are TGTGCCAGTAGCATGACTAGCGGGACCTACAATGAGCAGTTCTTC. Together with reference TRBV19 and TRBJ2-1, the CDR3 gives the full variable domain: DGGITQSPKYLFRKEGQNVTLSCEQNLNHDAMYWYRQDPGQGLRLIYYSQIVNDFQKGDIAEGYSVSREKKESFPLTVTSAQKNPTAFYLCASSMTSGTYNEQFFGPGTRLTVL.

The rearrangement joins TRBV29-1 to TRBJ1-2; 8 positions match TRBD1. This CDR3 has 13 amino acids. Trimming cost V 6 bases and J 6 bases; bases outside gene matches: 9. Germline V gene sequence: CDR1 SQVTM, CDR2 ANQGSEA. The CDR3 coding sequence is TGCAGCGTCGACCGGGACAGGAAGCATGGCTACACCTTC. Protein product: CSVDRDRKHGYTF.